The following is a T cell receptor (beta chain) sequence with its context. The data were produced by immunoSEQ multiplex PCR, yet TCRdb's version contains in-frame clones alone and is incomplete. The sample includes about 64,000 clones, 75% to 95% of them seen just once. This sample is part of a study of blood T cell repertoires in COVID-19. The length of the CDR3 is 16 residues. Losses at the gene ends were 5 bases for V and 5 bases for J; bases not matched to a gene: 11. Germline values: CDR1 SGHTA, CDR2 FQGNSA. The sample comprised peripheral blood. This sequence was found in a woman at least 80 years old with active COVID-19. The V call is TRBV7-2, the J call TRBJ2-2; 7 nucleotides align to TRBD1. Written as DNA, the CDR3 is TGTGCCAGCAGCCAACCCCGAGGGGGCCGAACCGGGGAGCTGTTTTTT. Its translation is CASSQPRGGRTGELFF.